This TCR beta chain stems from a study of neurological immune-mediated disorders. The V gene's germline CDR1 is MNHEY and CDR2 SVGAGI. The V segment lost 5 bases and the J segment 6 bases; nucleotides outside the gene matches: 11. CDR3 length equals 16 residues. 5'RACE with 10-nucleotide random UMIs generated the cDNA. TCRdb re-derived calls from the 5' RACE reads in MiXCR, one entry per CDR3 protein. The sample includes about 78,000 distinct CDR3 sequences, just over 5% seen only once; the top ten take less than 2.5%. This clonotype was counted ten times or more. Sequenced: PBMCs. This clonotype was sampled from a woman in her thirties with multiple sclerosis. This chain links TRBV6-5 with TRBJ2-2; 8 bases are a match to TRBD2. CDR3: CASSKSGRRGAGELFF. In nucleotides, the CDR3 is TGTGCCAGCAGTAAGAGCGGGAGAAGAGGGGCCGGGGAGCTGTTTTTT.